Following are 22 T cell receptor beta chains from one sample sequenced in a study of T cell repertoires in cytomegalovirus infection (dated by TCRdb to between 2018 and 2020). Interpreted using the paper, the treatment or condition label stands for: in vitro stimulation with specific CMV peptide epitopes to enrich CMV-specific T cells. The antigens these receptors bind are not known. For sequencing, an Illumina HiSeq 1500 was employed. TCRdb's own reprocessing of the public reads used fastp at Q25 and MiXCR and kept productive beta chains. Every entry covers one CDR3 protein and lists the most common genes and DNA from its rows. The sample profile shows some 500,000 distinct CDR3 sequences; around 35% of them were found once. Roughly a sixth of the sample is held by the ten biggest clonotypes. Sequences were derived from cultured PBMCs, sampled from culture after CMV antigen stimulation. These receptors originate from a human donor in good health (CMV status not recorded). Some clones in this sample may be carry-over from other donors' samples.

J is TRBJ2-5 and V is TRBV15, with D tentatively TRBD1 or TRBD2 (5 bases each). With 0 bases removed from V and 5 bases from J, the gap between germline ends came to 10 bases. The CDR3 is 14 amino acids. Germline V gene data show CDR1 as LNHNV and CDR2 as YYDKDF (reference sequence). This CDR3 reads CATSRDSGRETQYF. CDR3 bases: TGTGCCACCAGCAGAGATTCGGGGCGGGAGACCCAGTACTTC.

This clonotype was counted between two and nine times. This rearrangement joins TRBV7-2 to TRBJ2-1; the D gene is possibly TRBD2 (5 bases). CDR3 length: 16 amino acids. Germline-derived CDR1 and CDR2 are SGHTA and FQGNSA. V was clipped by 2 bases and J by 2 bases, with 13 bases between them. The CDR3 DNA sequence: TGTGCCAGCAGCTTACAATACCGGGAAGCCTACAATGAGCAGTTCTTC. Translation gives CASSLQYREAYNEQFF.

V gene TRBV7-9 combines with J gene TRBJ2-5; a possible D gene is TRBD2 (5 bases). This CDR3 region has 20 residues. Germline V gene sequence: CDR1 SEHNR, CDR2 FQNEAQ (reference sequence). Trimming took 2 bases from V and 0 from J, leaving 25 bases between them. Here the CDR3 DNA reads TGTGCCAGCAGCTTATGGACTCTCTCGCAAGGGCTGCCCAACCAAGAGACCCAGTACTTC. Protein product: CASSLWTLSQGLPNQETQYF.

The chain carries TRBV11-2 and TRBJ1-3; no firm D call. CDR1 is SGHAT and CDR2 is FQNNGV in the germline V gene. Trimming left V 3 bases short and J 4 bases short, with 4 bases between. This CDR3 has 12 residues. The CDR3, as DNA: TGTGCCAGCAGCTTCGTGGGAAACACCATATATTTT. Residues: CASSFVGNTIYF.

The chain is built from TRBV7-8 and TRBJ2-7; 10 positions agree with TRBD2. V shed 6 bases, J shed 2 bases, and the junction held 1 base outside the gene matches. CDR1 is SGHVS and CDR2 is FQNEAQ in the germline V gene. The CDR3 has 13 residues. As DNA, the CDR3 is TGTGCCAGCAGTCTAGCGGGAGCCTACGAGCAGTACGTC. Its protein product is CASSLAGAYEQYV.

This clonotype was detected many times. The V call is TRBV7-2, the J call TRBJ2-1, with TRBD2 identical over 9 bases. V was clipped by 1 base and J by 6 bases; unmatched bases: 1. Germline CDR1 and CDR2: SGHTA and FQGNSA. The CDR3 contains 14 residues. The CDR3 is CASSLELAGNEQFF. For the CDR3, the DNA is TGTGCCAGCAGCTTAGAACTAGCGGGCAATGAGCAGTTCTTC.

This chain uses TRBV5-6 with TRBJ1-5, with D possibly being TRBD1 (5 bases). In germline, CDR1 is SGHDT, CDR2 YYEEEE. V was clipped by 4 bases and J by 7 bases, with 15 bases between them. The CDR3 runs 14 residues. CDR3 region: CASSMGTGGQPQHF. In nucleotides, the CDR3 is TGTGCCAGCAGCATGGGAACGGGGGGGCAGCCCCAGCATTTT.

V usage is TRBV4-3 and J usage is TRBJ2-2; D might be TRBD1 or TRBD2, each matching 5 bases. Between the trimmed V and J ends, which lost 0 bases and 2 bases, there was a span of 10 bases. The germline V gene has CDR1 LGHNA and CDR2 YSLEER. The CDR3 extends over 16 amino acids. The CDR3 nucleotides read TGCGCCAGCAGCCAAGAATGGGACGGTAACACCGGGGAGCTGTTTTTT. It specifies CASSQEWDGNTGELFF.

The genes are TRBV15 and TRBJ2-4; D unresolved. The ends were cut back, 5 bases at V and 3 bases at J, with 20 bases in the middle. The CDR3 contains 17 residues. Germline V gives CDR1 LNHNV, CDR2 YYDKDF (reference sequence). In DNA, the CDR3 is TGTGCCACCAGCTCCCGCCAGGCACCGTGGGGCAAAAACATTCAGTACTTC. Protein: CATSSRQAPWGKNIQYF. The whole variable domain, remainder taken from reference TRBV15 and TRBJ2-4, is DAMVIQNPRYQVTQFGKPVTLSCSQTLNHNVMYWYQQKSSQAPKLLFHYYDKDFNNEADTPDNFQSRRPNTSFCFLDIRSPGLGDTAMYLCATSSRQAPWGKNIQYFGAGTRLSVL.

The chain couples TRBV28 to TRBJ2-1; no clear D gene. Between the trimmed V and J ends, which lost 7 bases and 8 bases, there was a span of 18 bases. Looked up from germline, CDR1 is MDHEN and CDR2 is SYDVKM. The CDR3 spans 14 residues. CDR3 sequence (DNA): TGTGCCAGCACTAAAACCGCGTGGGCGGATGAGCAGTTCTTC. The encoded protein is CASTKTAWADEQFF.

This clonotype showed up just a few times. The chain combines TRBV19 with TRBJ1-1, with TRBD1 matching over 8 bases. Germline CDR1 LNHDA, CDR2 SQIVND (reference sequence). The CDR3 spans 15 residues. Germline trimming cut 5 bases from V and 1 base from J; bases unmatched to any gene: 6. The CDR3 reads CASSSLRGQNTEAFF. CDR3 DNA sequence: TGTGCCAGTAGTTCCCTCAGGGGGCAGAACACTGAAGCTTTCTTT.

This clonotype has just one count. The chain recombines TRBV9 with TRBJ2-1, with a weak D call TRBD1 (7 bases). Trimming pared 1 base from V and 4 bases from J, leaving 24 bases between. The V gene's germline CDR1 is SGDLS and CDR2 YYNGEE. CDR3 size: 19 residues. The CDR3: CASSVPLSGDRRFYNEQFF. In DNA form, the CDR3 reads TGTGCCAGCAGCGTACCCTTGTCGGGGGACAGACGATTTTACAATGAGCAGTTCTTC.

The gene calls are TRBV30 and TRBJ1-1; D is undetermined. Trimming left V 0 bases short and J 1 base short, with 6 bases between. CDR1 and CDR2 (germline): GTSNPN, SVGIG (reference sequence). The CDR3 extends over 13 amino acids. CDR3 sequence (DNA): TGTGCCTGGAGTGTACACGGGAACACTGAAGCTTTCTTT. Its protein is CAWSVHGNTEAFF.

Only a few counts were recorded for this clonotype. The chain combines TRBV11-2 with TRBJ2-2; unclear D gene. Germline V gene data show CDR1 as SGHAT and CDR2 as FQNNGV. This CDR3 region has 13 residues. Deletions cut 0 bases from V and 6 bases from J, with 5 bases between. The CDR3 bases are TGTGCCAGCAGCTTAGATCGCGCCGGGGAGCTGTTTTTT. Amino acids: CASSLDRAGELFF.

The chain joins TRBV5-6 to TRBJ2-2; either TRBD1 or TRBD2 may fit D (5 bases each). CDR3 length: 16 amino acids. Trimming cost V 0 bases and J 1 base, with 10 bases left between them. The germline V gene has CDR1 SGHDT and CDR2 YYEEEE. The CDR3 DNA is TGTGCCAGCAGCTTGGGGGGACCGCTGAACACCGGGGAGCTGTTTTTT. Its translation: CASSLGGPLNTGELFF.

The chain couples TRBV11-2 to TRBJ1-1, with D perhaps TRBD1 (5 bases). V was cut by 5 bases and J by 1 base, with 14 bases left in between. The CDR3 has 15 residues. Germline loops: CDR1 SGHAT, CDR2 FQNNGV. The CDR3 reads CASSLGEGRNTEAFF. CDR3 nucleotides: TGTGCCAGCAGCCTAGGGGAGGGCAGGAACACTGAAGCTTTCTTT.

There are a few counts of this clonotype. The rearrangement links TRBV7-2 to TRBJ2-7; TRBD2 matches at 8 bases. Trimming cost V 5 bases and J 1 base; bases outside gene matches: 7. Germline values: CDR1 SGHTA, CDR2 FQGNSA. This CDR3 has 15 amino acids. The CDR3 coding sequence is TGTGCCAGCAGCCTGACTAGCGCTATTTCCTACGAGCAGTACTTC. Amino acid sequence: CASSLTSAISYEQYF.

In this sample, this clonotype turned up a few times. V is TRBV4-1 and J is TRBJ2-1; D ambiguous. V lost 2 bases to trimming and J lost 4 bases, with 3 bases between them. CDR3 length equals 12 residues. The germline gives CDR1 MGHRA, CDR2 YSYEKL. The CDR3 nucleotides are TGCGCCAGCAGCCAACCATACAATGAGCAGTTCTTC. This codes for CASSQPYNEQFF.

This clonotype was observed many times. The chain has TRBV4-2 and TRBJ1-2; D is possibly TRBD1 (5 bases). Trimming left V 0 bases short and J 7 bases short, with 15 bases between. Germline-derived CDR1 and CDR2 are LGHNA and YNFKEQ. CDR3 length equals 15 residues. CDR3 in amino acids: CASSQEGDSLTGYTF. CDR3 nucleotides: TGTGCCAGCAGCCAAGAAGGCGACAGTTTAACTGGCTACACCTTC.

The chain couples TRBV5-6 to TRBJ1-5; D unresolved. The CDR3 runs to 17 residues. The germline CDR1 and CDR2 sequences are SGHDT and YYEEEE. V lost 0 bases to trimming and J lost 5 bases, with 18 bases between them. The CDR3 DNA follows: TGTGCCAGCAGCTTGGCCGGCACCCCCGATTCGGATCAGCCCCAGCATTTT. Protein product: CASSLAGTPDSDQPQHF.

To note about this clonotype: A single base separates this from a much larger clone, so it may be a read error. The chain recombines TRBV28 with TRBJ1-5, with TRBD1 as a possible D gene (6 bases). Germline V gene lookup returns CDR1 MDHEN and CDR2 SYDVKM. This CDR3 has 15 residues. V shed 6 bases and J shed 0 bases, with 12 bases lying between them. The CDR3 sequence is CASRLEGGSNQPQHF. The CDR3, as DNA: TGTGCCAGCAGATTGGAAGGGGGTAGCAATCAGCCCCAGCATTTT.

The chain couples TRBV28 to TRBJ1-6, with unresolved D. Trimming removed 1 base from V and 3 bases from J, with 7 bases in between. This CDR3 spans 15 amino acids. CDR1 MDHEN and CDR2 SYDVKM come from the germline V gene. The CDR3 nucleotides read TGTGCCAGCAGTTTATCTGAGGACTATAATTCACCCCTCCACTTT. This encodes CASSLSEDYNSPLHF.